Each of the 12 T cell receptor beta chains below was sequenced from the same sample in a study of blood T cell repertoires in COVID-19. The assay was immunoSEQ multiplex PCR, and TCRdb's table has in-frame clones only and misses some. Of 130,000 to 150,000 clones in the sample, 70% to 90% were seen once. Sequencing was done on a sample of peripheral blood. Receptor source: a man in his 70s with acute or convalescent COVID-19.

The chain carries TRBV10-1 and TRBJ2-2; the D gene is possibly TRBD1 (6 bases). Trimming took 6 bases from V and 3 from J, leaving 11 bases between them. CDR1 is WNHNN and CDR2 is SYGVQD in the germline V gene (reference sequence). There are 14 residues in the CDR3. The CDR3 nucleotides read TGCGCCAGCAGGGGGGCAGCCGACACCGGGGAGCTGTTTTTT. Protein: CASRGAADTGELFF.

There are a few counts of this clone. The J gene is TRBJ1-2, the V gene TRBV4-1, with D possibly TRBD1 on 6 matching bases. This CDR3 region has 14 residues. V lost 0 bases, J lost 4 bases, and 9 bases lay in between. Germline CDR1 MGHRA, CDR2 YSYEKL. The CDR3 protein is CASSQDRQVYGYTF. The CDR3 nucleotides read TGCGCCAGCAGCCAAGATCGACAGGTCTATGGCTACACCTTC.

The chain uses TRBV10-3 and TRBJ1-4, with 9 bases fitting TRBD1. The CDR3 covers 13 residues. Unmatched junction bases numbered 6, after V lost 10 bases and J lost 6 bases. CDR1 is ENHRY and CDR2 is SYGVKD in the germline V gene. Here the CDR3 reads CANEDRGYEKLFF. CDR3 nucleotides: TGTGCCAATGAGGACAGGGGCTATGAAAAACTGTTTTTT.

The chain employs TRBV10-2 and TRBJ1-2; TRBD1 agrees at 8 bases. The V segment lost 7 bases and the J segment 7 bases; nucleotides outside the gene matches: 8. This CDR3 is 13 amino acids long. Germline V gives CDR1 WSHSY, CDR2 SAAADI. The CDR3 loop reads CASIEIGQGGYTF. The CDR3 nucleotides read TGCGCCAGCATCGAGATCGGACAGGGTGGCTACACCTTC.

V usage is TRBV3-1 (or the pseudogene TRBV3-2) and J usage is TRBJ2-7, with TRBD1 as a possible D gene (6 bases). Germline V gene sequence: CDR1 LGHDT, CDR2 YNNKEL (reference sequence). V was shortened by 4 bases and J by 4 bases, with 20 bases between the two germline ends. This CDR3 has 16 amino acids. DNA for the CDR3: TGTGCCAGCAGCCCTAGCTGGGGACAAGGACGGTACGAGCAGTACTTC. Translated, it gives CASSPSWGQGRYEQYF.

The gene calls are TRBV5-4 and TRBJ2-7; 13 bases are shared with TRBD2. This CDR3 has 15 residues. CDR1 is SGHNT and CDR2 is YYREEE in the germline V gene (reference sequence). V gave up 3 bases and J gave up 5 bases; unmatched junction bases: 5. CDR3 coding DNA: TGTGCCAGCAGCTCCGGGACTAGCGGGGATCACGAGCAGTACTTC. Its protein is CASSSGTSGDHEQYF.

This chain uses TRBV29-1 with TRBJ2-7; D ambiguous. This CDR3 region has 11 residues. Trimming removed 6 bases from V and 3 bases from J, with 9 bases in between. CDR1 is SQVTM and CDR2 is ANQGSEA in the germline V gene. The CDR3 region has the DNA TGCAGCGTCGCCACGGGCTACGAGCAGTACTTC. It codes for CSVATGYEQYF.

V and J are TRBV19 and TRBJ2-2, with D uncertain. The V end lost 5 bases, the J end lost 4 bases, and 8 bases lay between the germline ends. The V gene's germline CDR1 is LNHDA and CDR2 SQIVND (reference sequence). The CDR3 consists of 13 residues. The CDR3 bases are TGTGCCAGTAGTCGTTCGTTCACCGGGGAGCTGTTTTTT. It specifies CASSRSFTGELFF.

A few counts support this clone. The chain joins TRBV5-4 to TRBJ2-7; perhaps TRBD2 as D (6 bases). Germline CDR1 SGHNT, CDR2 YYREEE (reference sequence). The length of the CDR3 is 14 residues. The V gene lost 4 bases and the J gene lost 5 bases, with 16 bases spanning the gap. Written as DNA, the CDR3 is TGTGCCAGCAGCCCGGACTCGGGGGTTCACGAGCAGTACTTC. Translation gives CASSPDSGVHEQYF.

The chain has TRBV3-1 (or the pseudogene TRBV3-2) and TRBJ2-2; TRBD1 matches 8 bases. This CDR3 has 19 amino acids. The junction had 16 bases not matched to a gene; V was cut back by 4 bases and J by 3 bases. CDR1 is LGHDT, CDR2 YNNKEL, per germline (reference sequence). In DNA, the CDR3 is TGTGCCAGCAGCCCCGGACAGGGAGGTTATCAGTATGACACCGGGGAGCTGTTTTTT. Its translation: CASSPGQGGYQYDTGELFF.

The CDR3 DNA is TGTGCCAGCAATGGACAGGGCCCGTCCCTCCACTTT. Its translation is CASNGQGPSLHF. The chain is built from TRBV28 and TRBJ1-6; TRBD1 matches at 8 bases. This CDR3 is 12 amino acids long. The ends lost 7 bases at V and 14 bases at J; junction bases unmatched: 7. CDR1 is MDHEN, CDR2 SYDVKM, per germline.

The gene calls are TRBV7-9 and TRBJ2-3; 11 bases are a match to TRBD2. The V gene end was trimmed by 3 bases and the J gene end by 4 bases; junction bases not matched to a gene: 3. Germline V gene lookup returns CDR1 SEHNR and CDR2 FQNEAQ (reference sequence). This CDR3 contains 15 residues. The CDR3 here is CASSFTSGSADTQYF. CDR3 DNA sequence: TGTGCCAGCAGCTTCACTAGCGGGAGTGCAGATACGCAGTATTTT. The full variable domain, with the rest looked up from reference TRBV7-9 and TRBJ2-3, is DTGVSQNPRHKITKRGQNVTFRCDPISEHNRLYWYRQTLGQGPEFLTYFQNEAQLEKSRLLSDRFSAERPKGSFSTLEIQRTEQGDSAMYLCASSFTSGSADTQYFGPGTRLTVL.